A selection of T cell receptor beta chains follows, all from one sample in a study of cytomegalovirus exposure and HLA in healthy donors. Clones were read by immunoSEQ multiplex PCR, and TCRdb kept only the in-frame ones, dropping some. The data contain approximately 240,000 clones, roughly 89% of them singletons. Sequenced material: PBMCs. Source of these receptors: a woman younger than 35 in good health and CMV-seronegative. CDR3s include the opening cysteine and the closing phenylalanine or tryptophan. D genes are given only for firm matches. A clone size is listed for some rows: how often the clone was seen (once, few, many), or a class if it is expanded.

D gene	V gene	J gene	CDR3 length	clone size	CDR3 DNA	CDR3 protein
.	TRBV7-8	TRBJ1-2	14	.	TGTGCCAGCAGCTTAGGGGCAGGGTACTATGGCTACACCTTC	CASSLGAGYYGYTF
TRBD1	TRBV30	TRBJ1-1	12	.	TGTGCCTGGAGTGGGGGGACAGGGGACGCTTTCTTT	CAWSGGTGDAFF
.	TRBV5-1	TRBJ1-4	14	.	TGCGCCAGCAGCTTGGACAGCTATAATGAAAAACTGTTTTTT	CASSLDSYNEKLFF
.	TRBV6-1	TRBJ1-3	14	once	TGTGCCAGCAGCGAACGTTACTCTGGAAACACCATATATTTT	CASSERYSGNTIYF
.	TRBV5-1	TRBJ2-3	14	once	TGCGCCAGCAGCTTGCAGGAGGGCACAGATACGCAGTATTTT	CASSLQEGTDTQYF
TRBD2	TRBV19	TRBJ2-5	15	.	TGTGCCAGTAGTATATTAGCGGGAGGGCTGGAGACCCAGTACTTC	CASSILAGGLETQYF
.	TRBV30	TRBJ2-1	13	few	TGTGCCTGGTCCCGGGACAACTACAATGAGCAGTTCTTC	CAWSRDNYNEQFF
TRBD2	TRBV15	TRBJ2-7	15	.	TGTGCCACCAGCAGAGATCGGGGCGGGAGGTACGAGCAGTACTTC	CATSRDRGGRYEQYF
TRBD2	TRBV4-2	TRBJ2-5	17	.	TGTGCCAGCAGCCAAGATCCCCTGGGGAGCGGGGGGGGGACCCAGTACTTC	CASSQDPLGSGGGTQYF
.	TRBV7-9	TRBJ2-7	14	.	TGTTCCAGCAGCTTAGGGCAGGGGTCCTACGAGCAGTACTTC	CSSSLGQGSYEQYF
.	TRBV7-2	TRBJ2-2	15	few	TGTGCCAGCAGTACGTACACCCGTAACACCGGGGAGCTGTTTTTT	CASSTYTRNTGELFF
.	TRBV4-1	TRBJ2-5	15	.	TGCGCCAGCAGCCAAGTCAGGGCCAAAGGGGAGACCCAGTACTTC	CASSQVRAKGETQYF
.	TRBV19	TRBJ1-5	14	.	TGTGCCAGTACCCCGGGGATTAGCAATCAGCCCCAGCATTTT	CASTPGISNQPQHF
.	TRBV6-5	TRBJ2-7	14	.	TGTGCCAGCAAAACAGGGCCAAGCTCCTACGAGCAGTACTTC	CASKTGPSSYEQYF
.	TRBV7-3	TRBJ2-3	15	.	TGTGCCAGCAGCTTAACTCGGGTGGTTACAGATACGCAGTATTTT	CASSLTRVVTDTQYF
.	TRBV19	TRBJ1-1	11	few	TGTGCCAGTAGGGGGGCCACTGAAGCTTTCTTT	CASRGATEAFF
.	TRBV6-1	TRBJ2-5	15	.	TGTGCCAGCAGTGCTCGGCCGGCAGGGATCGAGACCCAGTACTTC	CASSARPAGIETQYF
TRBD1	TRBV7-8	TRBJ1-2	13	.	TGTGCCAGCAGCGTCGGGACAGTTGAGGGCTACACCTTC	CASSVGTVEGYTF
TRBD2	TRBV30	TRBJ2-4	18	.	TGTGCGTCACCCCTACTAGCGGGAGGGCCCAAGCCCAAAAACATTCAGTACTTC	CASPLLAGGPKPKNIQYF
.	TRBV6-1	TRBJ1-5	14	.	TGTGCCAGCAGCAGTATTTTTAGCAATCAGCCCCAGCATTTT	CASSSIFSNQPQHF
TRBD1	TRBV5-4	TRBJ1-2	13	.	TGTGCCAGCAGCTTGGGTGACAGGGTTGGCTACACCTTT	CASSLGDRVGYTF
.	TRBV7-2	TRBJ2-7	16	few	TGTGCCAGCAGCCCCCGCTTAGGCAGGGGGGCTTACGAGCAGTACTTC	CASSPRLGRGAYEQYF
TRBD1	TRBV18	TRBJ2-3	17	.	TGTGCCAGCTCATCACAAGGGACAGGGGTTATCACAGATACGCAGTATTTT	CASSSQGTGVITDTQYF
TRBD2	TRBV7-8	TRBJ2-7	15	.	TGTGCCAGCAGACAAGTAGCGGGAGGCAACTACGAGCAGTACTTC	CASRQVAGGNYEQYF
.	TRBV12-5	TRBJ2-5	16	.	TGTGCTAGTGGTTTGGGGACCCCAGGGGACCAAGAGACCCAGTACTTC	CASGLGTPGDQETQYF
.	TRBV7-9	TRBJ2-3	13	.	TGTGCCAGCAGCTTAGTATCCCGAGGAACGCAGTATTTT	CASSLVSRGTQYF
TRBD2	TRBV19	TRBJ2-7	16	once	TGTGCCAGTAGTCCTGCGGGAGGGGTTTTATCGGACGAGCAGTACTTC	CASSPAGGVLSDEQYF
TRBD1	TRBV7-9	TRBJ2-5	15	.	TGTGCCAGCAGCGGGGGGACAGGGGGAAGGGAGACCCAGTACTTC	CASSGGTGGRETQYF
TRBD1	TRBV23-1	TRBJ1-2	14	.	TGCGCCAGCAGTCAATCGGAACAGGGGCATGGCTACACCTTC	CASSQSEQGHGYTF
.	TRBV14	TRBJ1-2	13	.	TGTGCCAGCAGCCAAGAACTACGGCATGGCTACACCTTC	CASSQELRHGYTF